The present TCR beta chain was sequenced within a study of OX40 agonist ivuxolimab in advanced cancers. Study-level information: Having had anti-PD-1, anti-PD-L1 or anti-CTLA-4 therapy before was allowed, and under 50% had some.

Study-wide findings and caveats: Clonal expansion from baseline to week 6 occurred in both CD4+ and CD8+ T cells. Undetermined was the antigen specificity of the expanded peripheral T cells.

About this clone: Its antigen is unknown.

Produced via immunoSEQ multiplex PCR; TCRdb's table is partial and in-frame only. The sample lists 55,000 to 70,000 clones; more than 75% were seen once. This TCR was sampled from an adult with an advanced solid tumor such as melanoma, head and neck, liver or kidney cancer. The input for sequencing was CD4+ or CD8+ T cells sorted from blood, taken in a trial of the OX40 agonist ivuxolimab.

CDR3 DNA: TGTGCCAGCAGCGCCCGTTGGGGGACAGGGTGGTTGACTAATGAAAAACTGTTTTTT. Encoded protein: CASSARWGTGWLTNEKLFF. The chain has TRBV9 and TRBJ1-4, with 9 bases aligning to TRBD1. CDR3 length: 19 amino acids. V was clipped by 3 bases and J by 2 bases; unmatched bases: 14. Germline values: CDR1 SGDLS, CDR2 YYNGEE.